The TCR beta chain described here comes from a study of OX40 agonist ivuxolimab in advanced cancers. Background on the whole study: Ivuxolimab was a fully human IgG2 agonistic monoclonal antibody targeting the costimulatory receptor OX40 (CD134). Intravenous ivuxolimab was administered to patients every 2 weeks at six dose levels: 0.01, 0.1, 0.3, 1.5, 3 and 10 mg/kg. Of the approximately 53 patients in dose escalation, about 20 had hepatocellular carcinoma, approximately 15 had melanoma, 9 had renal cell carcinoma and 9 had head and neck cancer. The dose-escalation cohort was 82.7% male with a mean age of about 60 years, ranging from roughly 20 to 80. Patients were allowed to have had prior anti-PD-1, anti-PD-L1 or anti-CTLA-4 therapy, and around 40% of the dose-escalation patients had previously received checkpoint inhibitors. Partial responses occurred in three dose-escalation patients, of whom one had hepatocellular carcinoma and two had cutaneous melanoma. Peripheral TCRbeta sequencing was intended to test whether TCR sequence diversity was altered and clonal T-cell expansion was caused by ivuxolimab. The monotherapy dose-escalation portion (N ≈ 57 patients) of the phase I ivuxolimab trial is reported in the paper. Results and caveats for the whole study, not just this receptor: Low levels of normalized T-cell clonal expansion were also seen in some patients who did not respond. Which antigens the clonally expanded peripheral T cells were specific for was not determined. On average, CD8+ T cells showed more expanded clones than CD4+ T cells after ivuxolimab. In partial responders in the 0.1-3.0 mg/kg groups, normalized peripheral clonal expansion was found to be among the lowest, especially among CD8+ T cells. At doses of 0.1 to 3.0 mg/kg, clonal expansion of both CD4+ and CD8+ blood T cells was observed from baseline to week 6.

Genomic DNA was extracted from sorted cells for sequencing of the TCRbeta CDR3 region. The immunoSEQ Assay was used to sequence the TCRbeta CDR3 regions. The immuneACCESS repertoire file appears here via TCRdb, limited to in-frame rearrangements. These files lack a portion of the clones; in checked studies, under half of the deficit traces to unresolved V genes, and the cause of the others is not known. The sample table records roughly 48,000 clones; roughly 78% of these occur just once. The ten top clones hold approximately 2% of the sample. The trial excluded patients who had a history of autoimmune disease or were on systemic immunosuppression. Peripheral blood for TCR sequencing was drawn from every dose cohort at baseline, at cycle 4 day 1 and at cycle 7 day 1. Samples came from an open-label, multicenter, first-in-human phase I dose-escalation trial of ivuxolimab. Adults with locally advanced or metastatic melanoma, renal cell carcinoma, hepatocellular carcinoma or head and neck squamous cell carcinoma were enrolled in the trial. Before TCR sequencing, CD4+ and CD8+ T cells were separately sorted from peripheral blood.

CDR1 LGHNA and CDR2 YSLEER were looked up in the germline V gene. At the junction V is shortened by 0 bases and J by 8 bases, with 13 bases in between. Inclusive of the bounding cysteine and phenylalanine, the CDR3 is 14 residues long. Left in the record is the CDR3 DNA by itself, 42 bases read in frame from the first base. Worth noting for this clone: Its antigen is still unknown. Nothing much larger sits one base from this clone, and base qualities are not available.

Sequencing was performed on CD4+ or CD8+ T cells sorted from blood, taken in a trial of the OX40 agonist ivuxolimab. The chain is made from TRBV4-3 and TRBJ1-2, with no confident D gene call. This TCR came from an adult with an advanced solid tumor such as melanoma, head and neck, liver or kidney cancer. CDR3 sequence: CASSQDFEVGGYTF. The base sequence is TGCGCCAGCAGCCAAGATTTCGAAGTGGGGGGCTACACCTTC.